What follows are 4 T cell receptor beta chains derived from one specimen sequenced in a study of post-analysis software for immune sequencing data. Findings and caveats of the study: The five TRBV segments detected at higher frequency in patients than in controls included TRBV5-6, TRBV5-1 and TRBV20-1.

Unique molecular identifiers featured in each of the TCR beta cDNA libraries. TCRdb itself ran the PCR reads through MiXCR, one entry per CDR3 protein. The sample includes roughly 700,000 distinct CDR3 sequences, about 27% of them seen just once. Their antigen targets remain unknown. The sample comprised blood. These receptor sequences come from a girl aged 5-17 years with multiple sclerosis.

This chain connects TRBV20-1 to TRBJ1-2, with unresolved D. Trimming shortened V by 0 bases and J by 8 bases, and 16 bases separated the two germline ends. In germline, CDR1 is DFQATT, CDR2 SNEGSKA (reference sequence). The length of the CDR3 is 14 residues. CDR3 coding DNA: TGCAGTGCTAGAGACCAGAGTTCGTGGGGAGGCTACACCTTC. Protein sequence: CSARDQSSWGGYTF.

Here the CDR3 reads CASRGTVSNTEAFF. CDR3 coding DNA: TGTGCCAGCAGAGGGACAGTTTCGAACACTGAAGCTTTCTTT. The chain links TRBV2 to TRBJ1-1; 7 bases align to TRBD1. The junction had 5 bases not matched to a gene; V was cut back by 6 bases and J by 1 base. The CDR3 extends over 14 amino acids. Germline V gene data show CDR1 as SNHLY and CDR2 as FYNNEI.

This clonotype has ten or more counts. The CDR3 nucleotides read TGTGCCAGCAGTGACAGAGAGACCCAGTACTTC. Protein sequence: CASSDRETQYF. This sequence joins TRBV2 and TRBJ2-5; D is uncertain. Germline V gene lookup returns CDR1 SNHLY and CDR2 FYNNEI. V was trimmed by 3 bases and J by 4 bases, leaving 3 bases between them. The CDR3 sequence is 11 residues long.

This clonotype came up a few times. V is TRBV2 and J is TRBJ2-3; 9 bases match TRBD2. CDR1 is SNHLY, CDR2 FYNNEI, per germline. V was clipped by 11 bases and J by 4 bases; unmatched bases: 10. CDR3 length: 14 residues. The CDR3 region is CAGDQRGAADTQYF. DNA of the CDR3: TGTGCCGGAGACCAGCGGGGGGCCGCAGATACGCAGTATTTT. Full variable domain (rest looked up from reference TRBV2 and TRBJ2-3): EPEVTQTPSHQVTQMGQEVILRCVPISNHLYFYWYRQILGQKVEFLVSFYNNEISEKSEIFDDQFSVERPDGSNFTLKIRSTKLEDSAMYFCAGDQRGAADTQYFGPGTRLTVL.